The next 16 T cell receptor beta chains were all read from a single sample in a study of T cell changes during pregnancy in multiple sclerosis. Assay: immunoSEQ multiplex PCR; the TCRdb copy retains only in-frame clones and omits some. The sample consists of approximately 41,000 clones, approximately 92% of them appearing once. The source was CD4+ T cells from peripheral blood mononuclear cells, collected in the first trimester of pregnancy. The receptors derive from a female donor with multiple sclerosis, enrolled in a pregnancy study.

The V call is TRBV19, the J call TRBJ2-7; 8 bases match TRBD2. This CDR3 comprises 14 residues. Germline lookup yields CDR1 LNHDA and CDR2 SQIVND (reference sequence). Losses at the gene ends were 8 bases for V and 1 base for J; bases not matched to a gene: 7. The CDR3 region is CASGPGLVSYEQYF. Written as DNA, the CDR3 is TGTGCCAGTGGGCCGGGACTAGTATCCTACGAGCAGTACTTC.

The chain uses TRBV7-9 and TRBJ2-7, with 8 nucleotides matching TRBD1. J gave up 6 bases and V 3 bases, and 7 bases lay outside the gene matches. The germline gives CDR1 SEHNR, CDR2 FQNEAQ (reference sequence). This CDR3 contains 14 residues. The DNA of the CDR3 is TGTGCCAGCAGCTTCGACAGGGGAGTAGGCGAGCAGTACTTC. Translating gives CASSFDRGVGEQYF.

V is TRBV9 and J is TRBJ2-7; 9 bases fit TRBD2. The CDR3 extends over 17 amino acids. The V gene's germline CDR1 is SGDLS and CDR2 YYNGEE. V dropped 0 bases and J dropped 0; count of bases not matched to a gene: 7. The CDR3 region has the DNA TGTGCCAGCAGCGTAGGCCCCGGACTAGCGACCTCCTACGAGCAGTACTTC. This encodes CASSVGPGLATSYEQYF.

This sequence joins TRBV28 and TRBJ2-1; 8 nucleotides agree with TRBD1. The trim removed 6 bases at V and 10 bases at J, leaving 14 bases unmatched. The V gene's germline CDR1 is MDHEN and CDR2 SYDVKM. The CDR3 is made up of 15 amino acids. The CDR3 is CASRIAGTGGEEQFF. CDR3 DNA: TGTGCCAGCAGAATCGCCGGGACAGGAGGAGAGGAGCAGTTCTTC.

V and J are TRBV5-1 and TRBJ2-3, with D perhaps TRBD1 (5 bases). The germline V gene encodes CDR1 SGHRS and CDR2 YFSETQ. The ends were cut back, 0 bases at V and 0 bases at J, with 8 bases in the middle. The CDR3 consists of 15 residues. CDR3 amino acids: CASSLGTPSTDTQYF. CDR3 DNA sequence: TGCGCCAGCAGCTTGGGGACACCGAGCACAGATACGCAGTATTTT.

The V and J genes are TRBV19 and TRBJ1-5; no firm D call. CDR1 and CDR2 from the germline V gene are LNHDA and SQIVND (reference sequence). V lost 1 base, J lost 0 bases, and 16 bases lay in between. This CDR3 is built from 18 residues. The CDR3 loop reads CASSIAVSGFYSNQPQHF. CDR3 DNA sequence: TGTGCCAGTAGTATAGCGGTAAGCGGATTCTATAGCAATCAGCCCCAGCATTTT.

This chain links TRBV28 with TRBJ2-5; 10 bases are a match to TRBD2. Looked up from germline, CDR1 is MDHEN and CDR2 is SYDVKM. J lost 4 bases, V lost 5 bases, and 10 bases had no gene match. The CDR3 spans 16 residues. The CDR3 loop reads CASSLIAGGGLETQYF. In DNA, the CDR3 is TGTGCCAGCAGTCTAATAGCGGGAGGAGGGCTAGAGACCCAGTACTTC.

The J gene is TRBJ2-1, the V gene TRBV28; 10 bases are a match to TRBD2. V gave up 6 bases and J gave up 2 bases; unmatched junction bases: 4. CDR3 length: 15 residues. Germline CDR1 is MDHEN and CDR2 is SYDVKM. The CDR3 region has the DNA TGTGCCAGCAGGACACTAGCGGGAACCTACAATGAGCAGTTCTTC. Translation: CASRTLAGTYNEQFF.

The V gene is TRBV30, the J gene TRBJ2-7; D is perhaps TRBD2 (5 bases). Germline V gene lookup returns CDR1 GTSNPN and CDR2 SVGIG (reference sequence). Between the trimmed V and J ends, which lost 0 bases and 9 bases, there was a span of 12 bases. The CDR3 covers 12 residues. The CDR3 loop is CAWSVREGMQYF. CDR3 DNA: TGTGCCTGGAGTGTACGCGAGGGAATGCAGTACTTC.

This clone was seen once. CDR3 region: CASTAGELFF. CDR3 DNA: TGTGCCAGCACAGCCGGGGAGCTGTTTTTT. The rearrangement joins TRBV6-1 to TRBJ2-2; D unresolved. The CDR3 consists of 10 residues. Germline values: CDR1 MNHNS, CDR2 SASEGT. Between the trimmed V and J ends, which lost 7 bases and 6 bases, there was a span of 3 bases.

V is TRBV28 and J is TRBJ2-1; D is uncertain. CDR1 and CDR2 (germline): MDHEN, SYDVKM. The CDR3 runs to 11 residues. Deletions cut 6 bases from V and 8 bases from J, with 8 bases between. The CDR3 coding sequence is TGTGCCAGCAGGAGGAAGGATGAGCAGTTCTTC. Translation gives CASRRKDEQFF.

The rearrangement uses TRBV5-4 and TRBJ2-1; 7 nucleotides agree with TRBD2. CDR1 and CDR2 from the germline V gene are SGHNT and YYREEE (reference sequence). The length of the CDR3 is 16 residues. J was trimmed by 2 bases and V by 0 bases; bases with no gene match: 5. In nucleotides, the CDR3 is TGTGCCAGCAGCTTGGACGCGGGAGTAGCCTACAATGAGCAGTTCTTC. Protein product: CASSLDAGVAYNEQFF.

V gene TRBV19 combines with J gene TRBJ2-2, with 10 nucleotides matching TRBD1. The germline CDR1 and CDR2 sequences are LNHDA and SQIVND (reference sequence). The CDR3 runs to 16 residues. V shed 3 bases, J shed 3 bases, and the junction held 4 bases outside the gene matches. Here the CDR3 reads CASSIGTGAHTGELFF. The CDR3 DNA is TGTGCCAGTAGTATTGGGACAGGGGCACACACCGGGGAGCTGTTTTTT.

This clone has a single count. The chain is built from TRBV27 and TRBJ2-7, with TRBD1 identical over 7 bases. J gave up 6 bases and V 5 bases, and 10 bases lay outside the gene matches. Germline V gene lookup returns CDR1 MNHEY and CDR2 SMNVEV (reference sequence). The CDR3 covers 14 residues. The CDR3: CASSLRGQWGEQYF. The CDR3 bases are TGTGCCAGCAGTCTCCGGGGACAGTGGGGCGAGCAGTACTTC.

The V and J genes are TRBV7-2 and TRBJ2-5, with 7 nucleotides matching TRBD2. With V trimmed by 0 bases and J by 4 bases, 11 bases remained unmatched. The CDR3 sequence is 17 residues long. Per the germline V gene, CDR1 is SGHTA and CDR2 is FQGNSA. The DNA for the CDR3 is TGTGCCAGCAGCTTAGCCGCTAGCGGTGGAGGTAGAGAGACCCAGTACTTC. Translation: CASSLAASGGGRETQYF.

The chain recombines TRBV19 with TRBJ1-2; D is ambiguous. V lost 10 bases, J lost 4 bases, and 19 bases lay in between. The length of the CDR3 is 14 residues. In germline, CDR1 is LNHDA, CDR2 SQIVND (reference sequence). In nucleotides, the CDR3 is TGTGCCACCTCTTATGCCAGACAAGGCTATGGCTACACCTTC. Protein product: CATSYARQGYGYTF.